Shown below are 29 T cell receptor beta chains from a single sample sequenced in a study of post-analysis software for immune sequencing data. Unique molecular identifiers tagged the TCR beta cDNA libraries. MiXCR, run by TCRdb on the PCR reads, gives a single entry per CDR3 protein. Of hundreds of thousands of distinct CDR3 sequences listed, 53% are singletons. The antigens for these receptors are not known. The study, taken as a whole, reports: There were roughly 5 TRBV segments more frequent in patients than controls, and TRBV5-6, TRBV5-1 and TRBV20-1 were among them.

The source material was blood. The origin of the receptors is a girl aged 5 to 17 with multiple sclerosis.

The chain combines TRBV27 with TRBJ2-6; D might be TRBD1 or TRBD2, each matching 5 bases. Germline values: CDR1 MNHEY, CDR2 SMNVEV (reference sequence). The ends were cut back, 3 bases at V and 4 bases at J, with 16 bases in the middle. This CDR3 comprises 17 residues. The CDR3 DNA reads as TGTGCCAGCAGTTTCCTGGGACGGGGCCGGGGGGCCAACGTCCTGACTTTC. It translates to CASSFLGRGRGANVLTF.

V usage is TRBV20-1 and J usage is TRBJ2-4; D ambiguous. The end of the DNA is better explained by TRBJ2-5, so the J call may be wrong. The V gene's germline CDR1 is DFQATT and CDR2 SNEGSKA (reference sequence). The CDR3 extends over 13 amino acids. The CDR3 reads CSSSRVPQETQYF. CDR3 sequence (DNA): TGCAGTTCAAGCCGGGTCCCACAAGAGACCCAGTACTTC.

This chain uses TRBV29-1 with TRBJ2-5, with 9 bases lining up with TRBD1. Trimming cost V 4 bases and J 9 bases; bases outside gene matches: 12. CDR3 size: 14 residues. The germline V gene has CDR1 SQVTM and CDR2 ANQGSEA. The DNA for the CDR3 is TGCAGCGTTGGGGCTCGGGACAGGGCCGGGTCCCAGTACTTC. Translating it yields CSVGARDRAGSQYF.

The V and J genes are TRBV7-6 and TRBJ2-7; D gene uncertain. CDR1 is SGHVS, CDR2 FNYEAQ, per germline. This CDR3 has 13 residues. V was clipped by 5 bases and J by 0 bases, with 8 bases between them. CDR3: CASSPTPSYEQYF. CDR3 bases: TGTGCCAGCAGCCCAACCCCCTCCTACGAGCAGTACTTC.

This sequence joins TRBV15 and TRBJ2-1; D gene uncertain. This CDR3 has 13 amino acids. Trimming stripped 0 bases from V and 11 bases from J, with 11 bases between. Germline V gives CDR1 LNHNV, CDR2 YYDKDF (reference sequence). The CDR3 is CATSRDVWPQQFF. The CDR3 DNA reads TGTGCCACCAGCAGAGATGTTTGGCCTCAGCAGTTCTTC.

V is TRBV10-1 and J is TRBJ2-3; perhaps TRBD2 as D (5 bases). Trimming pared 2 bases from V and 2 bases from J, leaving 11 bases between. Germline CDR1 is WNHNN and CDR2 is SYGVQD (reference sequence). The CDR3 is 15 amino acids. CDR3 loop: CASSEGSGNTDTQYF. The CDR3 coding sequence is TGCGCCAGCAGTGAGGGGAGCGGAAACACAGATACGCAGTATTTT.

This chain uses TRBV15 with TRBJ1-2; D unresolved. In germline, CDR1 is LNHNV, CDR2 YYDKDF (reference sequence). Trimming shortened V by 5 bases and J by 4 bases, and 11 bases separated the two germline ends. CDR3 size: 13 residues. CDR3 coding DNA: TGTGCCACCAGCGATGGGCGGATCTATGGCTACACCTTC. Its translation is CATSDGRIYGYTF.

The chain links TRBV5-1 to TRBJ2-5; D may correspond to TRBD1 or TRBD2 (5 bases each). CDR3 length equals 14 residues. Trimming left V 0 bases short and J 4 bases short, with 10 bases between. Looked up from germline, CDR1 is SGHRS and CDR2 is YFSETQ. CDR3 region: CASSLEGGTETQYF. Written as DNA, the CDR3 is TGCGCCAGCAGCTTGGAAGGTGGGACAGAGACCCAGTACTTC.

This clonotype was observed a few times. V gene TRBV20-1 combines with J gene TRBJ2-7; 8 bases fit TRBD1. CDR1 and CDR2 (germline): DFQATT, SNEGSKA (reference sequence). The J segment lost 3 bases and the V segment lost 3 bases, leaving 10 bases of the junction unmatched. There are 15 residues in the CDR3. CDR3 nucleotide sequence: TGCAGTGCTAGTGCCAGGGGGCGACTTGGCTACGAGCAGTACTTC. As protein: CSASARGRLGYEQYF.

The rearrangement uses TRBV4-1 and TRBJ2-5; no definite D call. Germline values: CDR1 MGHRA, CDR2 YSYEKL. Deletions cut 4 bases from V and 5 bases from J, with 14 bases between. CDR3 length: 14 amino acids. The CDR3 spells CASSPRKNVETQYF. The CDR3 DNA reads TGCGCCAGCAGCCCCCGAAAAAATGTGGAGACCCAGTACTTC.

Turning to this clonotype: The germline gene is not matched at one end of the junction; a read error may be the cause. The V call is TRBV28, the J call TRBJ2-7; 9 bases are shared with TRBD1. Germline V CDR1 and CDR2: MDHEN, SYDVKM. The CDR3 runs 15 residues. The CDR3 is CASSLATGGSYEQYF. The DNA of the CDR3 is TGCGCCAGCAGTTTAGCGACAGGGGGCTCCTACGAGCAGTACTTC.

This chain connects TRBV3-1 to TRBJ1-2; maybe TRBD1 (5 bases). CDR3 length: 15 amino acids. The germline gives CDR1 LGHDT, CDR2 YNNKEL (reference sequence). Trimming shortened V by 1 base and J by 4 bases, and 13 bases separated the two germline ends. The CDR3 loop reads CASSQARAGTYGYTF. Written as DNA, the CDR3 is TGTGCCAGCAGCCAAGCTCGGGCAGGGACCTATGGCTACACCTTC.

This clonotype was seen repeatedly, ten times or more. The V and J genes are TRBV9 and TRBJ1-2; TRBD1 aligns across 7 bases. Trimming took 4 bases from V and 3 from J; bases not matched to a gene: 3. CDR3 length equals 13 residues. CDR1 is SGDLS, CDR2 YYNGEE, per germline. Here the CDR3 reads CASSIDRDYGYTF. CDR3 coding DNA: TGTGCCAGCAGCATAGACAGGGACTATGGCTACACCTTC. The full variable domain, in which reference TRBV9 and TRBJ1-2 provide the parts outside the CDR3, is DSGVTQTPKHLITATGQRVTLRCSPRSGDLSVYWYQQSLDQGLQFLIQYYNGEERAKGNILERFSAQQFPDLHSELNLSSLELGDSALYFCASSIDRDYGYTFGSGTRLTVV.

The chain recombines TRBV9 with TRBJ1-2; perhaps TRBD1 as D (6 bases). The CDR3 totals 15 residues. Trimming took off 3 bases at V and 4 bases at J, with 16 bases between the two ends. The germline gives CDR1 SGDLS, CDR2 YYNGEE. CDR3 loop: CASSEDQGQGYGYTF. As DNA, the CDR3 is TGTGCCAGCAGCGAAGATCAGGGGCAGGGCTATGGCTACACCTTC. Variable domain in full (rest from reference TRBV9 and TRBJ1-2): DSGVTQTPKHLITATGQRVTLRCSPRSGDLSVYWYQQSLDQGLQFLIQYYNGEERAKGNILERFSAQQFPDLHSELNLSSLELGDSALYFCASSEDQGQGYGYTFGSGTRLTVV.

This clonotype was detected a few times. This rearrangement joins TRBV27 to TRBJ2-6; D might be TRBD1 or TRBD2, each matching 5 bases. The CDR3 totals 15 residues. Germline V gene sequence: CDR1 MNHEY, CDR2 SMNVEV (reference sequence). The germline V and J ends were trimmed by 10 bases and 0 bases, with 13 bases remaining between them. The CDR3 sequence is CATGGPLSGANVLTF. Here the CDR3 DNA reads TGTGCCACTGGGGGTCCGCTCTCTGGGGCCAACGTCCTGACTTTC.

The CDR3 nucleotides read TGTGCCAGCAGTGCGATTCTAGCGGGAGGCACAGATACGCAGTATTTT. Translated: CASSAILAGGTDTQYF. V is TRBV6-1 and J is TRBJ2-3, with 10 bases fitting TRBD2. Germline trimming cut 4 bases from V and 1 base from J; bases unmatched to any gene: 5. This CDR3 has 16 amino acids. Germline CDR1 MNHNS, CDR2 SASEGT.

V gene TRBV14 combines with J gene TRBJ1-2; the match to TRBD1 covers 11 bases. Germline CDR1 and CDR2: SGHDN and FVKESK. V gave up 0 bases and J gave up 4 bases; unmatched junction bases: 10. This CDR3 comprises 18 residues. The CDR3 DNA sequence: TGTGCCAGCAGCCAAGATATCAGGACAGGGGGCTACGCCTATGGCTACACCTTC. Residues: CASSQDIRTGGYAYGYTF.

The rearrangement joins TRBV7-9 to TRBJ2-2; 14 bases line up with TRBD2. Unmatched junction bases numbered 7, after V lost 4 bases and J lost 3 bases. Germline V gives CDR1 SEHNR, CDR2 FQNEAQ (reference sequence). The CDR3 totals 18 residues. CDR3 in amino acids: CASSSGLAGGWHTGELFF. DNA for the CDR3: TGTGCCAGCAGCTCCGGACTAGCGGGAGGATGGCACACCGGGGAGCTGTTTTTT. Drawing the rest from reference TRBV7-9 and TRBJ2-2, the complete variable domain is DTGVSQNPRHKITKRGQNVTFRCDPISEHNRLYWYRQTLGQGPEFLTYFQNEAQLEKSRLLSDRFSAERPKGSFSTLEIQRTEQGDSAMYLCASSSGLAGGWHTGELFFGEGSRLTVL.

The rearrangement joins TRBV4-1 to TRBJ2-6; no clear D gene. The length of the CDR3 is 18 residues. In germline, CDR1 is MGHRA, CDR2 YSYEKL. V lost 4 bases and J 0 bases, leaving 16 bases between the germline ends. The CDR3 region is CASSPMTGPASGANVLTF. The CDR3 bases are TGCGCCAGCAGCCCAATGACCGGGCCGGCCTCTGGGGCCAACGTCCTGACTTTC.

V and J are TRBV12-3 or TRBV12-4 and TRBJ2-3; 7 nucleotides agree with TRBD2. The V gene end was trimmed by 4 bases and the J gene end by 4 bases; junction bases not matched to a gene: 5. This CDR3 comprises 14 residues. The CDR3 loop is CASSSRGLADTQYF. CDR3 sequence (DNA): TGTGCCAGCAGTTCCCGAGGACTAGCAGATACGCAGTATTTT.

This clonotype showed up just a few times. The V gene is TRBV7-6, the J gene TRBJ2-3; TRBD1 aligns across 7 bases. Germline V lookup: CDR1 SGHVS, CDR2 FNYEAQ. V lost 1 base and J lost 6; bases outside the gene matches: 7. The CDR3 covers 15 residues. The CDR3: CASSLVGGLRDTQYF. CDR3 bases: TGTGCCAGCAGCTTAGTAGGGGGCCTCCGCGATACGCAGTATTTT.

This clonotype was seen more than once but under ten times. The chain joins TRBV7-9 to TRBJ1-1; D might be TRBD1 (5 bases). The CDR3 is 13 amino acids. Germline values: CDR1 SEHNR, CDR2 FQNEAQ (reference sequence). V was pared by 4 bases and J by 3 bases, with 9 bases between. The CDR3 region is CASSSGGDTEAFF. The CDR3 DNA reads as TGTGCCAGCAGCTCCGGAGGGGACACTGAAGCTTTCTTT. Supplemented by reference TRBV7-9 and TRBJ1-1, the full variable domain reads DTGVSQNPRHKITKRGQNVTFRCDPISEHNRLYWYRQTLGQGPEFLTYFQNEAQLEKSRLLSDRFSAERPKGSFSTLEIQRTEQGDSAMYLCASSSGGDTEAFFGQGTRLTVV.

In this sample, this clonotype turned up a few times. The chain combines TRBV12-3 or TRBV12-4 with TRBJ2-3, with D uncertain. The CDR3 extends over 15 amino acids. The V gene lost 1 base and the J gene lost 0 bases, with 8 bases spanning the gap. In DNA form, the CDR3 reads TGTGCCAGCAGTTTAGATGGGGAAAGCACAGATACGCAGTATTTT. Residues: CASSLDGESTDTQYF.

The chain is built from TRBV7-2 and TRBJ2-7, with D unresolved. The germline gives CDR1 SGHTA, CDR2 FQGNSA. The length of the CDR3 is 16 residues. V was clipped by 2 bases and J by 0 bases, with 14 bases between them. The DNA of the CDR3 is TGTGCCAGCAGCTTAATAGGAGAGCCGAGCTCCTACGAGCAGTACTTC. Protein: CASSLIGEPSSYEQYF.

This clonotype was seen a handful of times. The genes are TRBV7-9 and TRBJ1-4, with TRBD1 matching over 7 bases. Looked up from germline, CDR1 is SEHNR and CDR2 is FQNEAQ (reference sequence). This CDR3 contains 15 residues. Trimming removed 3 bases from V and 2 bases from J; junction bases left unmatched: 3. The CDR3 reads CASSFNRGTNEKLFF. DNA for the CDR3: TGTGCCAGCAGCTTTAACAGGGGTACTAATGAAAAACTGTTTTTT.

CDR3 amino acids: CASSLGQGAPSGANVLTF. DNA of the CDR3: TGCGCCAGCAGCTTGGGACAGGGGGCTCCCTCTGGGGCCAACGTCCTGACTTTC. The rearrangement joins TRBV5-1 to TRBJ2-6; 10 bases agree with TRBD1. With V trimmed by 0 bases and J by 0 bases, 3 bases remained unmatched. There are 18 residues in the CDR3. In germline, CDR1 is SGHRS, CDR2 YFSETQ.

The chain joins TRBV5-1 to TRBJ2-2, with 9 bases matching TRBD2. V lost 0 bases to trimming and J lost 4 bases; unmatched junction nucleotides: 4. This CDR3 has 16 residues. Looked up from germline, CDR1 is SGHRS and CDR2 is YFSETQ. CDR3 sequence reads: CASSLETSGVTGELFF. The CDR3 DNA reads TGCGCCAGCAGCTTGGAGACTAGCGGAGTCACCGGGGAGCTGTTTTTT.

The rearrangement links TRBV29-1 to TRBJ1-1; D unresolved. Trimming took 0 bases from V and 4 from J, leaving 6 bases between them. There are 12 residues in the CDR3. Germline lookup yields CDR1 SQVTM and CDR2 ANQGSEA. CDR3: CSVEELGTEAFF. CDR3 coding DNA: TGCAGCGTTGAAGAGCTGGGCACTGAAGCTTTCTTT.

This clonotype was seen a few times. The chain employs TRBV7-2 and TRBJ2-5; the match to TRBD2 covers 13 bases. J was trimmed by 10 bases and V by 5 bases; bases with no gene match: 13. Germline CDR1 SGHTA, CDR2 FQGNSA. This CDR3 is built from 16 residues. In DNA, the CDR3 is TGTGCCAGCAGCCCTCAACTAGCGGGGGGGCTTGTTGACCAGTACTTC. Protein: CASSPQLAGGLVDQYF.